The present T cell receptor beta chain was sequenced within a study of cytomegalovirus exposure and HLA in healthy donors. Study-level results: By HLA locus, TCR association rates varied in a later analysis, with DRB1 showing the most and HLA-C the fewest.

The count of this clone is one. Its antigen is not identified. The PCR ran on 60 Vbeta and 13 Jbeta primers. Only in-frame clones appear in the TCRdb table, and some are missing; sequencing was by immunoSEQ multiplex PCR. Counted here are about 150,000 clones, 80% occurring once; the ten biggest clones make up more than 4.5%. This CDR3 has 16 amino acids. V lost 1 base to trimming and J lost 5 bases; unmatched junction nucleotides: 6. CDR1 SGDLS and CDR2 YYNGEE come from the germline V gene. The chain uses TRBV9 and TRBJ2-1, with 10 bases lining up with TRBD2. Sequencing used PBMCs. This receptor was taken from a man aged 25 to 40 in good health. This CDR3 reads CASSVSGTSVDNEQFF. The CDR3 DNA is TGTGCCAGCAGCGTATCCGGGACTAGCGTCGACAATGAGCAGTTCTTC.